The T cell receptor (beta chain) described here comes from a study of cytomegalovirus exposure and HLA in healthy donors. Study observations and caveats: A missense variant in DCLRE1C was later tied to TCR beta V- and J-gene trimming. According to an earlier analysis, most TCR beta V segments yielded productive rearrangements about 90% or about 30% of the time. Donor immune exposure was known only as CMV serostatus.

PCR primers comprised 60 Vbeta and 13 Jbeta primers. This table comes from immunoSEQ multiplex PCR, and its TCRdb copy is limited to in-frame clones, with some not included. The data hold 180,000 or so clones, with 80% observed a single time. About this clone: The antigen is not known.

This TCR was sampled from a woman in her 30s in good health and CMV-seronegative. Sequencing used PBMCs.

DNA for the CDR3: TGCGCCAGCAGCCAAGATAATGGCGGACTAGCGAGGTCCTACGAGCAGTACTTC. The encoded protein is CASSQDNGGLARSYEQYF. V usage is TRBV4-1 and J usage is TRBJ2-7; 9 bases are shared with TRBD2. CDR1 is MGHRA and CDR2 is YSYEKL in the germline V gene. This CDR3 comprises 18 residues. V shed 0 bases and J 1 base; nucleotides not matched to a gene: 10.